This T cell receptor (beta chain) was recorded in a study of blood T cell repertoires in COVID-19. Study background: Samples taken during acute and convalescent COVID-19 were collected in the United States, Italy and Spain.

Clones were read by immunoSEQ multiplex PCR, and TCRdb kept only the in-frame ones, dropping some. The sample has 55,000 to 75,000 clones, 55% to 75% seen once. Germline CDR1 reads SGHNT; CDR2 reads YYREEE (reference sequence). This CDR3 region has 17 residues. The J segment lost 1 base and the V segment lost 4 bases, leaving 8 bases of the junction unmatched. The sequence was obtained from a woman in her 70s with COVID-19, enrolled during active disease. Sample: peripheral blood. V is TRBV5-4 and J is TRBJ2-5, with TRBD2 matching 12 bases. The CDR3 coding sequence is TGTGCCAGCAGCAGAGGGGGACTAGCGGGCCTCCAAGAGACCCAGTACTTC. Translating it yields CASSRGGLAGLQETQYF.